These T cell receptor beta chains were read from a single sample in a study of cytomegalovirus exposure and HLA in healthy donors. Generated by immunoSEQ multiplex PCR, the TCRdb table keeps only in-frame clones and is missing some. The table for this sample gives about 40,000 clones. The sequenced sample was PBMCs. The receptor set was obtained from a human donor in good health. Both conserved end residues are part of each CDR3. The D gene is left open where the match is weak.

j_call,d_call,v_call,cdr3_nt,cdr3_aa
TRBJ2-7,-,TRBV14,TGTGCCAGCAGCCAAGAGGAGAGGGACGAGCAGTACTTC,CASSQEERDEQYF
TRBJ2-1,TRBD2,TRBV7-6,TGTGCCAGCAGCTCGCGACTAGCGGGGAATGAGCAGTTCTTC,CASSSRLAGNEQFF
TRBJ1-6,-,TRBV2,TGTGCCAGCAGCGCAGTGTTCTCCTATAATTCACCCCTCCACTTT,CASSAVFSYNSPLHF
TRBJ1-1,-,TRBV28,TGTGCCAGCAGTTGGAGAGCCATGAACACTGAAGCTTTCTTT,CASSWRAMNTEAFF
TRBJ1-2,-,TRBV2,TGTGCCAGCAGTGACCCGGTAGTAGCTAACTATGGCTACACCTTC,CASSDPVVANYGYTF
TRBJ2-3,-,TRBV19,TGTGCCAGTAGTATAGGAGGCGGGGCTGGAGATACGCAGTATTTT,CASSIGGGAGDTQYF
TRBJ2-7,-,TRBV20-1,TGCAGTGCACCTCGGGGGAACGAGCAGTACTTC,CSAPRGNEQYF
TRBJ2-2,-,TRBV5-4,TGTGCCAGCAGCTTGAAACTAGGGAACACCGGGGAGCTGTTTTTT,CASSLKLGNTGELFF
TRBJ1-1,TRBD1,TRBV30,TGTGCCTGGAGTACAGGGGGCGGCTCTGAAGATTTCTTT,CAWSTGGGSEDFF
TRBJ2-1,-,TRBV19,TGTGCCAGTAGACGGTGGGTTCTCGGGAATGAGCAGTTCTTC,CASRRWVLGNEQFF
TRBJ2-1,-,TRBV7-8,TGTGCCAGCAGCCCCCTTACCGGGGCGGGGGCCGACAATGAGCAGTTCTTC,CASSPLTGAGADNEQFF
TRBJ1-2,TRBD1,TRBV5-1,TGCGCCAGCAGCTCGGGACAGAGCTTCTATGGCTACACCTTC,CASSSGQSFYGYTF
TRBJ1-2,-,TRBV19,TGTGCCACCCGGGTTGGGGGCAATCTACTCTATGGCTACACCTTC,CATRVGGNLLYGYTF
TRBJ1-2,TRBD1,TRBV18,TGTGCCAGCTCACAGAGGGTCGACAGGGTTACTGGCTACACCTTC,CASSQRVDRVTGYTF
TRBJ1-1,TRBD1,TRBV19,TGTGCCAGTAGGAACAGGGGGCGCCTATGGACTGAAGCTTTCTTT,CASRNRGRLWTEAFF
TRBJ1-2,-,TRBV19,TGTGCCAGTACCGACCCAGGAGGAGACTATGGCTACACCTTC,CASTDPGGDYGYTF
TRBJ1-1,-,TRBV29-1,TGCAGCGTTCAGGCAGGGTCTTCCACTGAAGCTTTCTTT,CSVQAGSSTEAFF
TRBJ2-1,-,TRBV19,TGTGCCAGTAGTATCACAGGGATTGGCGACAATGAGCAGTTCTTC,CASSITGIGDNEQFF